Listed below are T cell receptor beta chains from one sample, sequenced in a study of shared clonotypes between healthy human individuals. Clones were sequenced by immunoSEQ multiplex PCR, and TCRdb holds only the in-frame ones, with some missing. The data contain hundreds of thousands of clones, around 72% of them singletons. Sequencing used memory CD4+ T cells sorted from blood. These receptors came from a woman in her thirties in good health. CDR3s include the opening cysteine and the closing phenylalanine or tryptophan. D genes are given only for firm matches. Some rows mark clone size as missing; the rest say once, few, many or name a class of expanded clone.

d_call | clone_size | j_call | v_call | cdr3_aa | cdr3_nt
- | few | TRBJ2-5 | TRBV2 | CASSEGPQLSQYF | TGTGCCAGCAGTGAAGGGCCGCAGTTGTCCCAGTACTTC
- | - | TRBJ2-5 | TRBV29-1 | CSVDRQQETQYF | TGCAGCGTTGATAGGCAGCAAGAGACCCAGTACTTC
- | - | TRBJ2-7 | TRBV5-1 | CASSLSGYEQYF | TGCGCCAGCAGCTTGAGCGGCTACGAGCAGTACTTC
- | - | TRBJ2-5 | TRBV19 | CASSNPETQYF | TGTGCCAGTAGTAATCCAGAGACCCAGTACTTC
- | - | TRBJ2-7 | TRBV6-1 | CASRGRGGGGEQYF | TGTGCCAGCAGGGGGAGAGGGGGAGGTGGGGAGCAGTACTTC
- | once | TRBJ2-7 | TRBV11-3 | CASSLTEQYF | TGTGCCAGCAGCTTAACCGAGCAGTACTTC
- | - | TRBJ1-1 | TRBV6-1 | CASSSMNTEAFF | TGTGCCAGCTCGTCGATGAACACTGAAGCTTTCTTT
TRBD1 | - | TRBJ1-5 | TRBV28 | CASSPGQGAMSQPQHF | TGTGCCAGCAGCCCAGGACAGGGGGCGATGAGTCAGCCCCAGCATTTT
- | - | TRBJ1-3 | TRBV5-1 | CASSSPDGHGNTIYF | TGCGCCAGCAGCTCCCCCGACGGACATGGAAACACCATATATTTT
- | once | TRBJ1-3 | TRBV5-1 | CASSSRQDNSGNTIYF | TGCGCCAGCAGCTCAAGACAGGACAACTCTGGAAACACCATATATTTT